The clone carrying this T cell receptor (beta chain) came up a few times. The sample is drawn from a study of response to subunit inactivated influenza vaccine. One entry per CDR3 protein results from TCRdb running MiXCR on the RT-PCR reads. Of 450,000 to 600,000 distinct CDR3 sequences listed, around 7.7% are singletons. V gave up 3 bases and J gave up 7 bases, with 12 bases separating them. Germline assignment: CDR1 ENHRY and CDR2 SYGVKD. This CDR3 has 13 residues. The TCR was taken from a man aged 50-75 years who received an inactivated influenza vaccine. This rearrangement joins TRBV10-3 to TRBJ1-1; no firm D call. Here the sequenced sample was PBMCs from blood, taken roughly 24 months after vaccination. The CDR3 DNA reads as TGTGCCATCAGTGACTGGTCTGGGGTTGAAGCTTTCTTT. This translates into CAISDWSGVEAFF.